This entry lists 16 T cell receptor beta chains sequenced from one sample in a study of T cell responses to AZD1222 COVID-19 vaccine. Profiled with immunoSEQ multiplex PCR; TCRdb holds only in-frame clones, not every one. The sample consists of 120,000 to 150,000 clones, 86% of them appearing once. Material: peripheral blood, obtained 28 days after the second AZD1222 dose. The receptors were gathered from an adult who received the AZD1222 COVID-19 vaccine.

V gene TRBV7-9 combines with J gene TRBJ1-4, with 7 bases fitting TRBD1. V was clipped by 0 bases and J by 6 bases; unmatched bases: 7. The germline CDR1 and CDR2 sequences are SEHNR and FQNEAQ (reference sequence). The CDR3 spans 16 residues. CDR3 DNA sequence: TGTGCCAGCAGCTTAGCGCTGCGGGGACAGCATGAAAAACTGTTTTTT. Translation gives CASSLALRGQHEKLFF.

This chain connects TRBV10-3 to TRBJ1-2; 9 bases line up with TRBD1. The CDR3 is 12 residues long. Germline lookup yields CDR1 ENHRY and CDR2 SYGVKD. With V trimmed by 6 bases and J by 4 bases, 0 bases remained unmatched. Written as DNA, the CDR3 is TGTGCCATCAGGGACAGGGGCTATGGCTACACCTTC. The encoded protein is CAIRDRGYGYTF.

V and J are TRBV19 and TRBJ1-1; TRBD1 matches at 9 bases. This CDR3 has 14 residues. V lost 6 bases, J lost 5 bases, and 7 bases stayed unmatched. CDR1 is LNHDA and CDR2 is SQIVND in the germline V gene (reference sequence). The CDR3 protein is CASRGTGWRTEAFF. DNA for the CDR3: TGTGCCAGTAGGGGGACAGGGTGGAGGACTGAAGCTTTCTTT.

The CDR3: CASSLAYSGANVLTF. The CDR3 region has the DNA TGTGCCAGCAGTTTGGCTTACTCTGGGGCCAACGTCCTGACTTTC. This rearrangement joins TRBV28 to TRBJ2-6; D unclear. V gave up 3 bases and J gave up 0 bases, with 6 bases separating them. The CDR3 length is 15 residues. In germline, CDR1 is MDHEN, CDR2 SYDVKM.

The J gene is TRBJ2-1, the V gene TRBV7-9; 9 nucleotides line up with TRBD2. CDR1 is SEHNR and CDR2 is FQNEAQ in the germline V gene (reference sequence). The CDR3 runs to 15 residues. Losses at the gene ends were 5 bases for V and 8 bases for J; bases not matched to a gene: 10. The CDR3 reads CASSRLGGGADEQFF. Written as DNA, the CDR3 is TGTGCCAGCAGCCGTCTTGGCGGGGGGGCAGATGAGCAGTTCTTC.

The chain couples TRBV9 to TRBJ2-1; 8 nucleotides line up with TRBD1. CDR3 length: 15 amino acids. Germline V gene data show CDR1 as SGDLS and CDR2 as YYNGEE. V was pared by 0 bases and J by 7 bases, with 6 bases of the junction left unmatched. CDR3: CASSVGQGAWNEQFF. CDR3 nucleotide sequence: TGTGCCAGCAGCGTAGGTCAGGGGGCTTGGAATGAGCAGTTCTTC.

As regards this clone: Other DNA sequences in the same sample also yield this CDR3. The rearrangement links TRBV18 to TRBJ1-2; D gene ambiguous. The CDR3 totals 13 residues. V was shortened by 2 bases and J by 0 bases, with 4 bases between the two germline ends. Germline CDR1 KGHSH, CDR2 LQKENI. The CDR3, as DNA: TGTGCCAGCTCACCAGAAACTAACTATGGCTACACCTTC. Translating it yields CASSPETNYGYTF.

The chain is built from TRBV29-1 and TRBJ2-1; TRBD1 might be the D (6 bases). Germline V lookup: CDR1 SQVTM, CDR2 ANQGSEA. The CDR3 is made up of 14 amino acids. Deletions cut 6 bases from V and 2 bases from J, with 14 bases between. CDR3 residues: CSVPGAGTYNEQFF. The CDR3, as DNA: TGCAGCGTCCCAGGGGCCGGTACCTACAATGAGCAGTTCTTC.

The rearrangement links TRBV5-6 to TRBJ1-1; TRBD1 might be the D (6 bases). The germline CDR1 and CDR2 sequences are SGHDT and YYEEEE. The CDR3 is 13 residues long. The V and J ends lost 3 bases and 5 bases respectively, with 11 bases between them. CDR3 sequence reads: CASSSTGWTEAFF. Written as DNA, the CDR3 is TGTGCCAGCAGCTCTACAGGGTGGACTGAAGCTTTCTTT.

V and J are TRBV24-1 and TRBJ1-2, with 9 bases fitting TRBD1. The ends lost 3 bases at V and 3 bases at J; junction bases unmatched: 4. CDR3 length equals 15 residues. Germline CDR1 is KGHDR and CDR2 is SFDVKD. The DNA of the CDR3 is TGTGCCACCAGTGATCCGGACAGGGGATACTATGGCTACACCTTC. Its translation: CATSDPDRGYYGYTF.

This clone has more than one count but fewer than ten. This sequence joins TRBV9 and TRBJ1-4, with D possibly TRBD1 on 6 matching bases. The CDR3 is made up of 14 amino acids. CDR1 and CDR2 from the germline V gene are SGDLS and YYNGEE. V was pared by 0 bases and J by 6 bases, with 9 bases between. CDR3 amino acids: CASSVEQGYEKLFF. DNA for the CDR3: TGTGCCAGCAGCGTAGAACAGGGTTATGAAAAACTGTTTTTT. The full variable domain, rest sourced from reference TRBV9 and TRBJ1-4, is DSGVTQTPKHLITATGQRVTLRCSPRSGDLSVYWYQQSLDQGLQFLIQYYNGEERAKGNILERFSAQQFPDLHSELNLSSLELGDSALYFCASSVEQGYEKLFFGSGTQLSVL.

The chain employs TRBV23-1 and TRBJ1-2, with D possibly TRBD1 on 6 matching bases. TRBV23-1 is marked as an open reading frame, function uncertain. Trimming stripped 3 bases from V and 3 bases from J, with 20 bases between. The CDR3 sequence is 17 residues long. CDR3 coding DNA: TGCGCCAGCAGTCACCCCCCTTCAACAGGGCAAGACTATGGCTACACCTTC. Amino acids: CASSHPPSTGQDYGYTF.

The V and J genes are TRBV13 and TRBJ1-6; D uncertain. CDR3 length: 14 amino acids. Between the trimmed V and J ends, which lost 3 bases and 7 bases, there was a span of 10 bases. Germline CDR1 PRHDT, CDR2 FYEKMQ (reference sequence). CDR3 nucleotides: TGTGCCAGCAGCTTTCGGCTCGGAAATTCACCCCTCCACTTT. Translation gives CASSFRLGNSPLHF.

This chain uses TRBV7-7 with TRBJ2-5; TRBD2 matches at 9 bases. Germline V lookup: CDR1 SSHAT, CDR2 FNYEAQ (reference sequence). The V segment lost 5 bases and the J segment 5 bases; nucleotides outside the gene matches: 12. The CDR3 covers 16 residues. CDR3 sequence: CASSLFGGGAQETQYF. CDR3 coding DNA: TGTGCCAGCAGCCTTTTCGGCGGGGGGGCCCAGGAGACCCAGTACTTC.

The table lists this clone with a few counts. The V gene is TRBV28, the J gene TRBJ2-7; a weak D match, TRBD1 (6 bases). V was clipped by 5 bases and J by 7 bases, with 12 bases between them. The CDR3 sequence is 12 residues long. Germline V gives CDR1 MDHEN, CDR2 SYDVKM. The DNA of the CDR3 is TGTGCCAGCAGTCTAGAGGGGGAGGAGCAGTACTTC. Protein sequence: CASSLEGEEQYF.

The gene calls are TRBV14 and TRBJ2-7; maybe TRBD2 (5 bases). CDR1 is SGHDN, CDR2 FVKESK, per germline. This CDR3 spans 15 amino acids. Trimming stripped 1 base from V and 0 bases from J, with 10 bases between. The CDR3 DNA reads as TGTGCCAGCAGCCAAGGGAGGAGGAGCTCCTACGAGCAGTACTTC. It yields the protein CASSQGRRSSYEQYF.